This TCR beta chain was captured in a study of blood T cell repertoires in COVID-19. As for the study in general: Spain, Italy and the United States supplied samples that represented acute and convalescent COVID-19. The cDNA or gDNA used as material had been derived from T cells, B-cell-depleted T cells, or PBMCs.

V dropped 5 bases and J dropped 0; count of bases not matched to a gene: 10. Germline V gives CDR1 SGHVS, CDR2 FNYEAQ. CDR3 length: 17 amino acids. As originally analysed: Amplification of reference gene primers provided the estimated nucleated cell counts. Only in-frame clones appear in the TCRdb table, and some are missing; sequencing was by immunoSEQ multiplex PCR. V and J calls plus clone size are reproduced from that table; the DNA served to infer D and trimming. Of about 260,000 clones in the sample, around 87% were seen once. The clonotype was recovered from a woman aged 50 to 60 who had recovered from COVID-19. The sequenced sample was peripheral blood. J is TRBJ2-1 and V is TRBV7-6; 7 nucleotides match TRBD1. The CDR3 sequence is CASSPTGTANSYNEQFF. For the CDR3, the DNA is TGTGCCAGCAGCCCTACCGGGACAGCTAACTCCTACAATGAGCAGTTCTTC.